This T cell receptor beta chain appears in the sequencing data of a study of blood T cell repertoires in COVID-19. At the level of the study: Some COVID-19 samples were acute and others convalescent; all came from the United States, Italy and Spain. Sources were T cells, B-cell-depleted T cells, or PBMCs; the material itself was cDNA or gDNA.

Seattle cases were enrolled at active infection and followed longitudinally. In its sample, this clone was seen once. Deletions cut 0 bases from V and 5 bases from J, with 11 bases between. This CDR3 region has 14 residues. Germline loops: CDR1 LNHNV, CDR2 YYDKDF (reference sequence). Per the original data handling: Researchers report that nucleated cell counts were estimated from reference gene primer amplification. Assay used: immunoSEQ multiplex PCR; TCRdb lists only in-frame clones, some missing. V, J and clone size were drawn from that table, and D and trimming were deduced from the DNA. Of 300,000 to 450,000 clones in the sample, roughly 90% were seen once.

The sequencing sample was made of peripheral blood. This clonotype was obtained from a woman younger than 45 with COVID-19, enrolled during active disease. V gene TRBV15 combines with J gene TRBJ2-7; a weak D match, TRBD1 (5 bases). CDR3 DNA sequence: TGTGCCACCAGCAGAGATCTAAGGGGCCACGAGCAGTACTTC. Translation gives CATSRDLRGHEQYF.